The 9 T cell receptor beta chains below all came from one sample that was sequenced in a study of T-cell memory formation after mild COVID-19. TCRdb used MiXCR to reprocess the 5' RACE reads, holding one entry per CDR3 protein. Of 350,000 to 500,000 distinct CDR3 sequences in the sample, more than 15% are singletons; the top ten hold around a fifth. The sequenced sample consisted of PBMCs or a T cell subset sorted from them (not recorded which). The receptors here all came from a man younger than 30 who had mild COVID-19 (a few samples of this study predate the infection). Cell type and time point are not known.

V gene TRBV6-2 or TRBV6-3 combines with J gene TRBJ2-1; D may be TRBD2 (6 bases). This CDR3 has 15 amino acids. With 4 bases removed from V and 3 bases from J, the gap between germline ends came to 13 bases. CDR1 and CDR2 from the germline V gene are MNHEY and SVGEGT. The CDR3 here is CASSSGTHRYNEQFF. The CDR3 DNA reads as TGTGCCAGCAGTTCTGGGACTCACCGCTACAATGAGCAGTTCTTC.

The V gene is TRBV28, the J gene TRBJ2-5, with a possible D match to TRBD1 (5 bases). The CDR3 spans 16 residues. Deletions cut 2 bases from V and 1 base from J, with 14 bases between. Germline CDR1 MDHEN, CDR2 SYDVKM. The CDR3: CASSLGQGYFQETQYF. The CDR3, as DNA: TGTGCCAGCAGTTTAGGACAAGGATACTTCCAAGAGACCCAGTACTTC.

This clonotype came up a few times. This sequence joins TRBV7-2 and TRBJ2-6; the match to TRBD1 covers 10 bases. Losses at the gene ends were 5 bases for V and 0 bases for J; bases not matched to a gene: 10. The CDR3 loop spans 19 amino acids. From germline, CDR1 is SGHTA and CDR2 FQGNSA. The CDR3 spells CASSPRGQGQFSGANVLTF. The DNA of the CDR3 is TGTGCCAGCAGCCCGCGGGGACAGGGGCAGTTCTCTGGGGCCAACGTCCTGACTTTC.

The CDR3 nucleotides read TGTGCCAGCAGTTTTGGGTCAGGGGCCTTCTACACCTTC. This codes for CASSFGSGAFYTF. The chain links TRBV6-5 to TRBJ1-2; D is perhaps TRBD1 (6 bases). Germline CDR1 and CDR2: MNHEY and SVGAGI. The CDR3 sequence is 13 residues long. V was pared by 4 bases and J by 10 bases, with 16 bases between.

The chain has TRBV29-1 and TRBJ1-2; D is unresolved. Trimming shortened V by 0 bases and J by 0 bases, and 11 bases separated the two germline ends. Germline-derived CDR1 and CDR2 are SQVTM and ANQGSEA. The CDR3 spans 15 residues. CDR3 sequence (DNA): TGCAGCGTTGAAGATTTGTCGGCGGCTAACTATGGCTACACCTTC. Protein: CSVEDLSAANYGYTF.

In this sample, this clonotype turned up once. The rearrangement links TRBV7-6 to TRBJ2-7; TRBD1 might be the D (7 bases). Germline assignment: CDR1 SGHVS and CDR2 FNYEAQ. Trimming removed 5 bases at V and 3 bases at J, with 17 bases between. This CDR3 is 15 amino acids long. The CDR3 sequence: CASSRLEGAFYEQYF. For the CDR3, the DNA is TGTGCCAGCAGCCGCCTGGAGGGGGCCTTCTACGAGCAGTACTTC.

There are a few counts of this clonotype. The chain links TRBV11-2 to TRBJ1-6; D gene unclear. Germline CDR1 reads SGHAT; CDR2 reads FQNNGV. Trimming took 5 bases from V and 7 from J, leaving 12 bases between them. The CDR3 is 14 amino acids. CDR3 in amino acids: CASSRPQRNSPLHF. The CDR3 DNA is TGTGCCAGCAGCAGACCACAACGGAATTCACCCCTCCACTTT.

The rearrangement joins TRBV5-1 to TRBJ1-1; 7 bases are a match to TRBD1. With 6 bases clipped from V and 3 bases from J, the junction kept 11 bases outside the gene matches. CDR1 and CDR2 (germline): SGHRS, YFSETQ. The CDR3 sequence is 15 residues long. The CDR3 protein is CASTIAPGGDTEAFF. CDR3 sequence (DNA): TGCGCCAGCACCATCGCGCCAGGGGGGGACACTGAAGCTTTCTTT.

V usage is TRBV12-3 or TRBV12-4 and J usage is TRBJ2-1, with TRBD2 matching 7 bases. V lost 6 bases to trimming and J lost 7 bases; unmatched junction nucleotides: 15. The CDR3 spans 16 residues. The DNA for the CDR3 is TGTGCCAGCAGCCCTCGTGGGCGGCGGGGGAGGAATGAGCAGTTCTTC. It encodes CASSPRGRRGRNEQFF.